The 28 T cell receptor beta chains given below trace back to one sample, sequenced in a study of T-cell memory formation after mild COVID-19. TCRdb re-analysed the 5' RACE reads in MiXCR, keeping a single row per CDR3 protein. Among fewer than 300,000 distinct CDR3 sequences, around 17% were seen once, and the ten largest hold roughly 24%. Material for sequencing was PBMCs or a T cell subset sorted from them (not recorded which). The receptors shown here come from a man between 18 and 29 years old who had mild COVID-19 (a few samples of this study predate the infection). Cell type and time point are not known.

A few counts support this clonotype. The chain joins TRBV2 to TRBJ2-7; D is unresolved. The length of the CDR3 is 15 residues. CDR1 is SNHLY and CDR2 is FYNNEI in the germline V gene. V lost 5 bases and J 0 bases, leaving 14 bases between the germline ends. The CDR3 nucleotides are TGTGCCAGCAGTTCCGGGTCATTAAGCTCCTACGAGCAGTACGTC. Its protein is CASSSGSLSSYEQYV.

CDR3 nucleotide sequence: TGTGCCAGCAGTCCCCGTCCCGTGGACTACAATGAGCAGTTCTTC. It codes for CASSPRPVDYNEQFF. The genes are TRBV6-1 and TRBJ2-1; D remains unclear. The germline V and J ends were trimmed by 5 bases and 3 bases, with 14 bases remaining between them. The CDR3 runs 15 residues. The germline CDR1 and CDR2 sequences are MNHNS and SASEGT.

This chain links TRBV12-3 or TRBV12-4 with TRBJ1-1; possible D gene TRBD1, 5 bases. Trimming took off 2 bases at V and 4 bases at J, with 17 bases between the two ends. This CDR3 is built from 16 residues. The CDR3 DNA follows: TGTGCCAGCAGTTTACACGGTGGGCCTGGGGGCACTGAAGCTTTCTTT. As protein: CASSLHGGPGGTEAFF.

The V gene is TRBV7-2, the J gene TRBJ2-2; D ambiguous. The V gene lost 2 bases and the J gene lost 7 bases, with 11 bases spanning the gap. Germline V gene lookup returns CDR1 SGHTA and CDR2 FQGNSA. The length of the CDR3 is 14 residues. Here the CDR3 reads CASSLFRPDGELFF. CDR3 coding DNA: TGTGCCAGCAGCTTATTTCGGCCCGACGGGGAGCTGTTTTTT.

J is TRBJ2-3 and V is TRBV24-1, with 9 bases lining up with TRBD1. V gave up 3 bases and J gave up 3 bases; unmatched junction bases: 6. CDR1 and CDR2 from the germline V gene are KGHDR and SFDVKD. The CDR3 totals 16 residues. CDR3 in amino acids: CATSDVTGGVTDTQYF. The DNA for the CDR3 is TGTGCCACCAGTGATGTTACAGGGGGCGTTACAGATACGCAGTATTTT.

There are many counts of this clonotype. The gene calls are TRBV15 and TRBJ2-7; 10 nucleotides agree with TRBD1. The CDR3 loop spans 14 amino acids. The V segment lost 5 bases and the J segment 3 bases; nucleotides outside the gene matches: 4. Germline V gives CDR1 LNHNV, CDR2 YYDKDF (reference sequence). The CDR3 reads CATSGDRGYYEQYF. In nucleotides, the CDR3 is TGTGCCACCAGCGGGGACAGGGGATACTACGAGCAGTACTTC.

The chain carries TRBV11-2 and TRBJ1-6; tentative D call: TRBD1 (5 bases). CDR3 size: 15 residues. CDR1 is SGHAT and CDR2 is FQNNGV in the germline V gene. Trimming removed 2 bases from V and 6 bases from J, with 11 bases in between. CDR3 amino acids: CASSLNPGLNSPLHF. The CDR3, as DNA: TGTGCCAGCAGCTTAAATCCAGGGCTTAATTCACCCCTCCACTTT. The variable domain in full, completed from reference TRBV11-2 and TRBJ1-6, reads EAGVAQSPRYKIIEKRQSVAFWCNPISGHATLYWYQQILGQGPKLLIQFQNNGVVDDSQLPKDRFSAERLKGVDSTLKIQPAKLEDSAVYLCASSLNPGLNSPLHFGNGTRLTVT.

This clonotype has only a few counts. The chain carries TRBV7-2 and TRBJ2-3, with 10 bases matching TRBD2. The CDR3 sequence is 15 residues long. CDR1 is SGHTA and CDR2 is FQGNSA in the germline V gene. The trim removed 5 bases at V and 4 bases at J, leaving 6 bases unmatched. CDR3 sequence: CASSLTSGASDTQYF. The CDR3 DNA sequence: TGTGCCAGCAGCCTCACTAGCGGGGCCTCAGATACGCAGTATTTT.

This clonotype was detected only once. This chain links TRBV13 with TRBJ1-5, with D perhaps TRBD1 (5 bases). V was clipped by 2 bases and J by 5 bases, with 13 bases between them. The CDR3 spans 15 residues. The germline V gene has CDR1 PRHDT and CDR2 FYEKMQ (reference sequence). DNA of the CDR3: TGTGCCAGCAGCTTACCGTGGAGGGACGATCAGCCCCAGCATTTT. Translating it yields CASSLPWRDDQPQHF.

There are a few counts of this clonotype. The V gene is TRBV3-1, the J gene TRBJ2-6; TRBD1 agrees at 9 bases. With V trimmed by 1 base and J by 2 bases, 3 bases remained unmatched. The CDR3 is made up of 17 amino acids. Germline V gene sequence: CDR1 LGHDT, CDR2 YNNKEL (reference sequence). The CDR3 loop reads CASSQGTGEAGANVLTF. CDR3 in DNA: TGTGCCAGCAGCCAAGGGACAGGGGAGGCTGGGGCCAACGTCCTGACTTTC.

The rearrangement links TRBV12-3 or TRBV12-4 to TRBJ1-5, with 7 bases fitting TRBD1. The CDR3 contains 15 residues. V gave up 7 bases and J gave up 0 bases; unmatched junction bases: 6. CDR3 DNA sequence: TGTGCCAGCATGACAGGGTGGTATAGCAATCAGCCCCAGCATTTT. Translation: CASMTGWYSNQPQHF.

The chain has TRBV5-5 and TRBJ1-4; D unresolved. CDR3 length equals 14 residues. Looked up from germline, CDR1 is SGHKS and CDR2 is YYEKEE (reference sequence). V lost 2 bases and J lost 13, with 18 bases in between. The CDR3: CASSLEVSGMALFF. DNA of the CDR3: TGTGCCAGCAGCTTAGAAGTTTCGGGGATGGCACTGTTTTTT.

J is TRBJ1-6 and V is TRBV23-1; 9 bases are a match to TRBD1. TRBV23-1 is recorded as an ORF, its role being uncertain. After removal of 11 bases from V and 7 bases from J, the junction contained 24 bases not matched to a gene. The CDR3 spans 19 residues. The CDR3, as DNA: TGCGCCGCCAACCGTCTCGGGACAGGGCGCTTCTGGACCAATTCACCCCTCCACTTT. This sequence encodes CAANRLGTGRFWTNSPLHF.

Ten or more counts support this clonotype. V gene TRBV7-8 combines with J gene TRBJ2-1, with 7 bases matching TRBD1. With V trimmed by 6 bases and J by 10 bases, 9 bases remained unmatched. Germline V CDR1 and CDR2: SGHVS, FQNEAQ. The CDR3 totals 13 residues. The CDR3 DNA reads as TGTGCCAGCAGTGTGCTCAGGGGACAGGAGCAGTTCTTC. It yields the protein CASSVLRGQEQFF.

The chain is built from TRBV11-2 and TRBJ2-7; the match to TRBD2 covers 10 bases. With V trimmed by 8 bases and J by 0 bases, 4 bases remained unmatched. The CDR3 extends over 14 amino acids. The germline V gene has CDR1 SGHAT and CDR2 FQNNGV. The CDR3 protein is CASRSGGSSYEQYF. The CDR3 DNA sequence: TGTGCCAGCCGTAGCGGGGGGAGCTCCTACGAGCAGTACTTC.

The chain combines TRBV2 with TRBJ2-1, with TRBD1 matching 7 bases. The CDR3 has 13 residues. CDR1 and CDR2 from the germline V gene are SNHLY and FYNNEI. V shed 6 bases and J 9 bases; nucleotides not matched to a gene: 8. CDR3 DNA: TGTGCCAGCAGGCAGGGGGTCCTCTTTGAGCAGTTCTTC. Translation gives CASRQGVLFEQFF.

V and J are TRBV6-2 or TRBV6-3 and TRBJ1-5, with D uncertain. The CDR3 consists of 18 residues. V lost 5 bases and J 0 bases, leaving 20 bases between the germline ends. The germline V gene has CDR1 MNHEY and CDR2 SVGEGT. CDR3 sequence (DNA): TGTGCCAGCAGTAGTTACGAAGGCGGCCTGGGTAGCAATCAGCCCCAGCATTTT. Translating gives CASSSYEGGLGSNQPQHF.

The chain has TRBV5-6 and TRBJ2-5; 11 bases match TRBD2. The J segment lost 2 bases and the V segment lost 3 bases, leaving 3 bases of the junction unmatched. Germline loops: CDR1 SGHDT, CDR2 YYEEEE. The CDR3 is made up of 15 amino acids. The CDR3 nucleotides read TGTGCCAGCAGCTCCGGGACTAGCGGACAAGAGACCCAGTACTTC. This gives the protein CASSSGTSGQETQYF.

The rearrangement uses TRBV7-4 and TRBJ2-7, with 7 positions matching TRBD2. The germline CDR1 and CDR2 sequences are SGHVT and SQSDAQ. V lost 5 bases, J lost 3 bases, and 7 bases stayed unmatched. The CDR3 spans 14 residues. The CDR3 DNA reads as TGTGCCAGCAGCCCGAGCGGGACTCGCTACGAGCAGTACGTC. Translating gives CASSPSGTRYEQYV.

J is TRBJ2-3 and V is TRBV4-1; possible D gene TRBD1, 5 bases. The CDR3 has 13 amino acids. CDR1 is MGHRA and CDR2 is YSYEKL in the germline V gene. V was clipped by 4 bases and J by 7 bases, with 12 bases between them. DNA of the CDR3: TGCGCCAGCAGCCCCCCCAGGGCTAATACGCAGTATTTT. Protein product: CASSPPRANTQYF.

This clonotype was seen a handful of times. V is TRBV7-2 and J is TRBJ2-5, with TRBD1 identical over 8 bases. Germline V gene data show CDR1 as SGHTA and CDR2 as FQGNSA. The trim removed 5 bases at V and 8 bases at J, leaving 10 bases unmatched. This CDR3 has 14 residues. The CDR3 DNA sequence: TGTGCCAGCAGCCAGGGGGCCATTTTGGAAACCCAGTACTTC. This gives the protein CASSQGAILETQYF.

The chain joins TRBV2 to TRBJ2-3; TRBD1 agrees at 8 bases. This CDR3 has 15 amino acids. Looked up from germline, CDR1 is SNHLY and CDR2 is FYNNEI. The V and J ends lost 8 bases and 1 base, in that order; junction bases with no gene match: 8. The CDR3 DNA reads TGTGCCAGCCTGGTGACAGGGGTGGGCACAGATACGCAGTATTTT. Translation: CASLVTGVGTDTQYF.

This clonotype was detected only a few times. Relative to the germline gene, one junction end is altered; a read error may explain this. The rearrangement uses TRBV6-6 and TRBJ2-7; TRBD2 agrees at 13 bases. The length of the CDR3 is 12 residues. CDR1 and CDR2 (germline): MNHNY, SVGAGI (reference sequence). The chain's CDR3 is CASSLTSGGDNF. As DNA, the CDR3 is TGTGCCAGCAGCCTAACTAGCGGGGGGGACAACTTC.

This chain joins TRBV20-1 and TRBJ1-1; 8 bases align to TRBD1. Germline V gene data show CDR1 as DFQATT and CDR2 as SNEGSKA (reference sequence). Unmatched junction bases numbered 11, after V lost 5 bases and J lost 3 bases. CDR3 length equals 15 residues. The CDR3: CSAHRGGRADTEAFF. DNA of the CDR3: TGCAGTGCTCACAGGGGGGGCAGGGCGGACACTGAAGCTTTCTTT.

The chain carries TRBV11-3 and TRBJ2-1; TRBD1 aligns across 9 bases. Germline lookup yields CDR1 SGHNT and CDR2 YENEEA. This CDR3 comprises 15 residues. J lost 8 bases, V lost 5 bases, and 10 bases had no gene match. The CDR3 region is CASSARTGVWDEQFF. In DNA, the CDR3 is TGTGCCAGCAGCGCCAGGACAGGGGTTTGGGATGAGCAGTTCTTC.

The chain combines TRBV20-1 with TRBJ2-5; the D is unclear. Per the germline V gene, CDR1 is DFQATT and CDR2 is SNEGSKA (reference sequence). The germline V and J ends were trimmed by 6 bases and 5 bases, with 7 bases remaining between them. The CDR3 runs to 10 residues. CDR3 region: CSAVQETQYF. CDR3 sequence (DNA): TGCAGTGCCGTGCAGGAGACCCAGTACTTC.

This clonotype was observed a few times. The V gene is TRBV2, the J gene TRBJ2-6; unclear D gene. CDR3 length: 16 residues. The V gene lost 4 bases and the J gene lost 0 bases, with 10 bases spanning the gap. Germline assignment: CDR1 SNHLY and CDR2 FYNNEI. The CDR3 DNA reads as TGTGCCAGCAGTGTTACAGCGTACTCTGGGGCCAACGTCCTGACTTTC. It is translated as CASSVTAYSGANVLTF.

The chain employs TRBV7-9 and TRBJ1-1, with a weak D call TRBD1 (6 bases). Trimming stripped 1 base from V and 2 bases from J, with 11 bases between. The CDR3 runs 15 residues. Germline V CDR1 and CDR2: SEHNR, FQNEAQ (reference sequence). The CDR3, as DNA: TGTGCCAGCAGCTTAGTTGGGGGCCCTAACACTGAAGCTTTCTTT. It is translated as CASSLVGGPNTEAFF.